This TCR beta chain is drawn from a study of blood T cell repertoires in COVID-19. Study context: Italy, Spain and the United States were the sources of the convalescent and acute COVID-19 samples. Sources were T cells, B-cell-depleted T cells, or PBMCs; the material itself was cDNA or gDNA.

The CDR3 spans 19 residues. V shed 2 bases, J shed 7 bases, and the junction held 21 bases outside the gene matches. Germline lookup yields CDR1 SEHNR and CDR2 FQNEAQ (reference sequence). In the original analysis: Amplification from reference gene primers served as the basis for estimated nucleated cell counts. Assay: immunoSEQ multiplex PCR; the TCRdb copy retains only in-frame clones and omits some. D and trimming come from the DNA, and the V and J calls and clone size come from that table. This sample has roughly 340,000 clones, with 88% found just once. Sequenced material: peripheral blood. This clonotype originated in a woman in her 70s with COVID-19, enrolled during active disease. The rearrangement joins TRBV7-9 to TRBJ2-7; 9 bases are shared with TRBD2. The chain's CDR3 is CASSLSPPGSGGLIREQYF. The CDR3 region has the DNA TGTGCCAGCAGCTTATCCCCCCCCGGTAGCGGGGGCCTGATAAGGGAGCAGTACTTC.